This T cell receptor beta chain was observed in a study of cytomegalovirus exposure and HLA in healthy donors. As for the study in general: Out of approximately 170 million T cells, an earlier analysis found fewer than 140 million unique TCR beta sequences in total.

Study results and limitations: High sensitivity and specificity were reportedly achieved when the classifier diagnosed cytomegalovirus status. The number of N-insertions in an Asian-associated ancestry cluster was reportedly below the 666-donor mean in a later analysis. Later, TCR association rates were found to vary by HLA locus, highest for DRB1 and lowest for HLA-C.

Use of 60 Vbeta and 13 Jbeta primers characterized the PCR. Profiled with immunoSEQ multiplex PCR; TCRdb holds only in-frame clones, not every one. The repertoire includes about 150,000 clones, over 75% of them detected once, and 1.7% sits in the top ten. Remarks on this clone: Antigen unknown.

Trimming took off 0 bases at V and 8 bases at J, with 16 bases between the two ends. Per germline, CDR1 LGHNA and CDR2 YSLEER. This CDR3 is built from 15 residues. The chain employs TRBV4-3 and TRBJ1-2; tentative D call: TRBD1 (5 bases). Input material: PBMCs. The sequence came from a woman in her twenties or thirties in good health and CMV-seronegative. The CDR3: CASSQDIRTWNGYTF. CDR3 nucleotides: TGCGCCAGCAGCCAAGATATCAGGACATGGAACGGCTACACCTTC.